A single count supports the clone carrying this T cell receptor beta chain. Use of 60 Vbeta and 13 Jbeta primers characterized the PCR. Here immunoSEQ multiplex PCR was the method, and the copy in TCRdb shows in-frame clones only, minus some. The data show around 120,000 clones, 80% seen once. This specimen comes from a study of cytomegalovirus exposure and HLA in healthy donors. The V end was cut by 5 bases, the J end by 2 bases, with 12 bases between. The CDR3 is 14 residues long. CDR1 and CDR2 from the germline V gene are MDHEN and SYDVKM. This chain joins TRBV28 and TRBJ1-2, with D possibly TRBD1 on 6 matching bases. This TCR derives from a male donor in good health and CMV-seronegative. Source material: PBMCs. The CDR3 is CASSPRTDNYGYTF. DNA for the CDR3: TGTGCCAGCAGTCCCCGGACAGACAACTATGGCTACACCTTC.